What follows is one T cell receptor (beta chain) and its context. The antigen is undetermined. This sample is drawn from a study of T cell responses to AZD1222 COVID-19 vaccine. Study findings and constraints: Reports indicate that nearly half of spike-specific TCRs are directed at unmutated variant regions. Just a handful of AZD1222 recipients were seropositive at baseline. Spike-spanning, vaccine-associated CD4 TCRs were dominant at 160-218 and 743-854.

Only in-frame clones appear in the TCRdb table, and some are missing; sequencing was by immunoSEQ multiplex PCR. This repertoire shows about 270,000 clones, about 94% found once; its top ten account for 0.55%. This clonotype was obtained from an adult who received the AZD1222 COVID-19 vaccine. The specimen comprised peripheral blood, sampled 28 days after the second AZD1222 dose.

CDR3 loop: CATSSTALTYEQYF. The CDR3 nucleotides read TGTGCCACCAGCAGCACAGCGCTTACCTACGAGCAGTACTTC. The chain links TRBV15 to TRBJ2-7; D gene ambiguous. CDR3 size: 14 residues. V lost 3 bases and J 2 bases, leaving 11 bases between the germline ends. The germline CDR1 and CDR2 sequences are LNHNV and YYDKDF (reference sequence).